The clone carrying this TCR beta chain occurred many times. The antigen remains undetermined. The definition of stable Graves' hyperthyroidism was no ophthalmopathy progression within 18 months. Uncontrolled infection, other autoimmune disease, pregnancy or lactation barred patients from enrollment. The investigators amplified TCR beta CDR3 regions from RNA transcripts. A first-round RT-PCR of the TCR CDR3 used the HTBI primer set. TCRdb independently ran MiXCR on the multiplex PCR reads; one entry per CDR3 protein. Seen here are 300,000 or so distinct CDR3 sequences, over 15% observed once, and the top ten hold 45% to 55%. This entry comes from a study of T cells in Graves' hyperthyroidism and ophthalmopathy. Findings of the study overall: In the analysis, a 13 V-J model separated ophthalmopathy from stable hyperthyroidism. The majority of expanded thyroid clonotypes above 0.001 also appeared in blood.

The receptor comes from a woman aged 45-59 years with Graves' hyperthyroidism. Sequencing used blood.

CDR3 loop: CASSLFGDTQYF. CDR3 in DNA: TGTGCCAGCAGCTTATTCGGGGATACGCAGTATTTT. The chain couples TRBV11-3 to TRBJ2-3; D is unclear. This CDR3 contains 12 residues. V dropped 2 bases and J dropped 6 bases, with 6 bases sitting between them. Germline CDR1 SGHNT, CDR2 YENEEA.